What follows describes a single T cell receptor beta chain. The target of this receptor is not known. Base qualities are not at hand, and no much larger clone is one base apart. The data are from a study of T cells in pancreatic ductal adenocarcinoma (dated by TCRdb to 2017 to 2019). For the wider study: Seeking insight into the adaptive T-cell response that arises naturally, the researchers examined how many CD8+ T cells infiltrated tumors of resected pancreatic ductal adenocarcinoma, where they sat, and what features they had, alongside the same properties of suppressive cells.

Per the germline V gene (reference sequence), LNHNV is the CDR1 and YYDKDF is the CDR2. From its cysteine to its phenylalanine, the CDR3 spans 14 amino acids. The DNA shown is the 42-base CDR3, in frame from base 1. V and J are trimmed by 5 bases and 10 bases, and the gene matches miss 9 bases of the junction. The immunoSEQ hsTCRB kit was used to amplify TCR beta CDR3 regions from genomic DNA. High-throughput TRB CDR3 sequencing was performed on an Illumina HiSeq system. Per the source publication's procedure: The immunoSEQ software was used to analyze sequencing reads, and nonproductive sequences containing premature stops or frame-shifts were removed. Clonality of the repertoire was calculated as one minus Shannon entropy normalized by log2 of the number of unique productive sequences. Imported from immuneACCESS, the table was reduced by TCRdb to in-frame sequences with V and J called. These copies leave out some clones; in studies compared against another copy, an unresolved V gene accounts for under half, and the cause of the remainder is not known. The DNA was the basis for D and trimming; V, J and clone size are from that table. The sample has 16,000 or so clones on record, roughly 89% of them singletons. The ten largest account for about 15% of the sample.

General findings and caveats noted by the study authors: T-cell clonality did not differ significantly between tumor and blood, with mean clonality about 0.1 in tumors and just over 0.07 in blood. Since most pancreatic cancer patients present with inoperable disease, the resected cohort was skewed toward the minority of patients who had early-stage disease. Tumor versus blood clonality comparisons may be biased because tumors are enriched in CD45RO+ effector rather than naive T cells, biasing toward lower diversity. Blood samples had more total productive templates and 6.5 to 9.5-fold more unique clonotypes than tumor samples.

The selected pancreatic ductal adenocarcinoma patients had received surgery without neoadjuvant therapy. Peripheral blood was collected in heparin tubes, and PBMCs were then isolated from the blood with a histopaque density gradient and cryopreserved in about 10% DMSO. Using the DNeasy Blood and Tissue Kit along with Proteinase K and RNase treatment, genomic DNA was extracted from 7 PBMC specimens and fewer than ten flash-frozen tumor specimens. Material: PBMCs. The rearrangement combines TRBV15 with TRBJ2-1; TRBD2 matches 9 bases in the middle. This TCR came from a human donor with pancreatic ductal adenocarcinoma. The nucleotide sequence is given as TGTGCCACCAGCGGACTGGGACTAGCCTACGAGCAGTTCTTC. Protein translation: CATSGLGLAYEQFF.